The 16 T cell receptor beta chains presented below share a single source sample, sequenced in a study of control samples from healthy donors and cancer patients (dated by TCRdb to 2018 to 2021). Library method: the immunoSEQ multiplex PCR assay. The immuneACCESS repertoire file appears here via TCRdb, limited to in-frame rearrangements. These files lack a portion of the clones; in checked studies, under half of the deficit traces to unresolved V genes, and the cause of the others is not known. Recorded for this sample are about 120,000 clones; 88% of them occurred a single time. The ten largest account for about 2.1% of the sample. Sequenced sample: blood. The origin of the receptors is a woman in her 70s in good health.

This clone was observed once. This rearrangement joins TRBV7-3 to TRBJ1-1; D may be TRBD1 (5 bases). Trimming cost V 7 bases and J 5 bases, with 11 bases left between them. The germline V gene encodes CDR1 SGHTA and CDR2 FQGTGA. The CDR3 loop spans 12 amino acids. The CDR3: CASNGGGTEAFF. The CDR3 bases are TGTGCCAGCAACGGGGGTGGAACTGAAGCTTTCTTT.

This clone was found once. The chain joins TRBV3-1 (or the pseudogene TRBV3-2) to TRBJ2-7; 8 nucleotides agree with TRBD1. Germline V CDR1 and CDR2: LGHDT, YNNKEL (reference sequence). Trimming took 5 bases from V and 7 from J; bases not matched to a gene: 7. This CDR3 has 13 residues. The CDR3 reads CASSWGQVGEQYF. CDR3 nucleotides: TGTGCCAGCAGCTGGGGACAGGTAGGGGAGCAGTACTTC.

This clone was observed once. The V call is TRBV9, the J call TRBJ2-2; D call uncertain. The CDR3 contains 14 residues. V gave up 0 bases and J gave up 7 bases, with 10 bases separating them. Germline V gene sequence: CDR1 SGDLS, CDR2 YYNGEE. The CDR3 DNA reads TGTGCCAGCAGCGTAGTTTCGTTAGGCGGGGAGCTGTTTTTT. It yields the protein CASSVVSLGGELFF.

The V and J genes are TRBV6-4 and TRBJ2-1, with 7 bases identical to TRBD1. This CDR3 is built from 14 residues. The germline V gene has CDR1 MRHNA and CDR2 SNTAGT. The V segment lost 2 bases and the J segment 8 bases; nucleotides outside the gene matches: 6. The CDR3 here is CASSDSRTGDEQFF. CDR3 coding DNA: TGTGCCAGCAGTGACAGCAGGACAGGCGATGAGCAGTTCTTC.

The V call is TRBV2, the J call TRBJ2-3; no clear D gene. V was trimmed by 4 bases and J by 1 base, leaving 3 bases between them. The CDR3 extends over 12 amino acids. CDR1 is SNHLY and CDR2 is FYNNEI in the germline V gene. In nucleotides, the CDR3 is TGTGCCAGCAGTGGGGGCACAGATACGCAGTATTTT. Its protein product is CASSGGTDTQYF.

The V gene is TRBV7-9, the J gene TRBJ1-6; D is possibly TRBD1 (6 bases). The CDR3 consists of 15 residues. V was cut by 7 bases and J by 7 bases, with 17 bases left in between. The V gene's germline CDR1 is SEHNR and CDR2 FQNEAQ (reference sequence). The CDR3 coding sequence is TGTGCCAGCACCGAACAGGGAACTGAAAATTCACCCCTCCACTTT. It is translated as CASTEQGTENSPLHF.

The chain couples TRBV6-1 to TRBJ2-7; no firm D call. CDR3 length: 10 residues. The germline CDR1 and CDR2 sequences are MNHNS and SASEGT. V was cut by 0 bases and J by 9 bases, with 3 bases left in between. The DNA of the CDR3 is TGTGCCAGCAGTGAAGCTCGGCAGTACTTC. Translating gives CASSEARQYF.

CDR3 coding DNA: TGTGCCAGCAGCCAAGATGGGAGGGTTGGCTACACCTTC. It is translated as CASSQDGRVGYTF. The chain carries TRBV3-1 (or the pseudogene TRBV3-2) and TRBJ1-2; no definite D call. Germline CDR1 is LGHDT and CDR2 is YNNKEL (reference sequence). CDR3 size: 13 residues. The V end lost 0 bases, the J end lost 7 bases, and 9 bases lay between the germline ends.

V and J are TRBV6-5 and TRBJ1-5; D might be TRBD1 (6 bases). The CDR3 has 15 residues. Germline V CDR1 and CDR2: MNHEY, SVGAGI. The V and J ends lost 8 bases and 0 bases respectively, with 14 bases between them. CDR3 protein: CASGKDRFSNQPQHF. CDR3 DNA: TGTGCCAGCGGGAAAGACAGGTTTAGCAATCAGCCCCAGCATTTT.

V usage is TRBV5-1 and J usage is TRBJ1-4; D gene ambiguous. CDR3 length: 14 amino acids. V was pared by 2 bases and J by 2 bases, with 7 bases between. Germline lookup yields CDR1 SGHRS and CDR2 YFSETQ. CDR3 DNA sequence: TGCGCCAGCAGCTTACAGAGTACTAATGAAAAACTGTTTTTT. Translation: CASSLQSTNEKLFF.

In this sample, this clone turned up once. V usage is TRBV7-3 and J usage is TRBJ1-1, with a possible D match to TRBD1 (6 bases). The V end was cut by 6 bases, the J end by 4 bases, with 18 bases between. The V gene's germline CDR1 is SGHTA and CDR2 FQGTGA. This CDR3 is 15 amino acids long. Written as DNA, the CDR3 is TGTGCCAGCAGGCCGGGGGCCTACCTGGTCACTGAAGCTTTCTTT. It yields the protein CASRPGAYLVTEAFF. Supplemented by reference TRBV7-3 and TRBJ1-1, the full variable domain reads GAGVSQTPSNKVTEKGKYVELRCDPISGHTALYWYRQSLGQGPEFLIYFQGTGAADDSGLPNDRFFAVRPEGSVSTLKIQRTERGDSAVYLCASRPGAYLVTEAFFGQGTRLTVV.

As for this clone: This same CDR3 is encoded by further DNA sequences in the sample. The chain joins TRBV5-1 to TRBJ2-3, with 12 bases identical to TRBD1. Germline-derived CDR1 and CDR2 are SGHRS and YFSETQ. The V and J ends lost 2 bases and 5 bases, in that order; junction bases with no gene match: 6. This CDR3 region has 16 residues. Here the CDR3 reads CASSLSGQGAQDTQYF. CDR3 sequence (DNA): TGCGCCAGCAGCTTATCGGGACAGGGGGCTCAAGATACGCAGTATTTT.

This clone was observed a single time. The chain has TRBV19 and TRBJ2-5; no firm D call. V lost 2 bases, J lost 4 bases, and 11 bases lay in between. Germline V lookup: CDR1 LNHDA, CDR2 SQIVND (reference sequence). The CDR3 extends over 14 amino acids. The CDR3, as DNA: TGTGCCAGTAGTATAAGGGCAGGAGCAGAGACCCAGTACTTC. This gives the protein CASSIRAGAETQYF.

The chain joins TRBV2 to TRBJ2-3; 7 bases map to TRBD2. V lost 7 bases and J lost 1; bases outside the gene matches: 8. The germline V gene has CDR1 SNHLY and CDR2 FYNNEI. The CDR3 has 15 residues. CDR3 sequence reads: CASNSGGVGTDTQYF. The DNA of the CDR3 is TGTGCCAGCAACTCGGGGGGTGTGGGCACAGATACGCAGTATTTT.

The chain couples TRBV6-6 to TRBJ1-2, with 10 nucleotides matching TRBD1. V trimming: 2 bases; J trimming: 13 bases; junction bases outside the gene matches: 10. This CDR3 region has 14 residues. Germline V lookup: CDR1 MNHNY, CDR2 SVGAGI (reference sequence). The CDR3 DNA reads TGTGCCAGCAGTTACGGTTCGGGACAGGGGCCGGGCACCTTC. Translated: CASSYGSGQGPGTF.

The CDR3 DNA follows: TGTGCCAGCAGCGCTAGTGGGGGGGGCGCGGGGAACTATGGCTACACCTTC. As protein: CASSASGGGAGNYGYTF. The rearrangement uses TRBV7-8 and TRBJ1-2; tentative D call: TRBD1 (6 bases). This CDR3 is 17 amino acids long. The V gene's germline CDR1 is SGHVS and CDR2 FQNEAQ. Trimming took off 5 bases at V and 2 bases at J, with 21 bases between the two ends.